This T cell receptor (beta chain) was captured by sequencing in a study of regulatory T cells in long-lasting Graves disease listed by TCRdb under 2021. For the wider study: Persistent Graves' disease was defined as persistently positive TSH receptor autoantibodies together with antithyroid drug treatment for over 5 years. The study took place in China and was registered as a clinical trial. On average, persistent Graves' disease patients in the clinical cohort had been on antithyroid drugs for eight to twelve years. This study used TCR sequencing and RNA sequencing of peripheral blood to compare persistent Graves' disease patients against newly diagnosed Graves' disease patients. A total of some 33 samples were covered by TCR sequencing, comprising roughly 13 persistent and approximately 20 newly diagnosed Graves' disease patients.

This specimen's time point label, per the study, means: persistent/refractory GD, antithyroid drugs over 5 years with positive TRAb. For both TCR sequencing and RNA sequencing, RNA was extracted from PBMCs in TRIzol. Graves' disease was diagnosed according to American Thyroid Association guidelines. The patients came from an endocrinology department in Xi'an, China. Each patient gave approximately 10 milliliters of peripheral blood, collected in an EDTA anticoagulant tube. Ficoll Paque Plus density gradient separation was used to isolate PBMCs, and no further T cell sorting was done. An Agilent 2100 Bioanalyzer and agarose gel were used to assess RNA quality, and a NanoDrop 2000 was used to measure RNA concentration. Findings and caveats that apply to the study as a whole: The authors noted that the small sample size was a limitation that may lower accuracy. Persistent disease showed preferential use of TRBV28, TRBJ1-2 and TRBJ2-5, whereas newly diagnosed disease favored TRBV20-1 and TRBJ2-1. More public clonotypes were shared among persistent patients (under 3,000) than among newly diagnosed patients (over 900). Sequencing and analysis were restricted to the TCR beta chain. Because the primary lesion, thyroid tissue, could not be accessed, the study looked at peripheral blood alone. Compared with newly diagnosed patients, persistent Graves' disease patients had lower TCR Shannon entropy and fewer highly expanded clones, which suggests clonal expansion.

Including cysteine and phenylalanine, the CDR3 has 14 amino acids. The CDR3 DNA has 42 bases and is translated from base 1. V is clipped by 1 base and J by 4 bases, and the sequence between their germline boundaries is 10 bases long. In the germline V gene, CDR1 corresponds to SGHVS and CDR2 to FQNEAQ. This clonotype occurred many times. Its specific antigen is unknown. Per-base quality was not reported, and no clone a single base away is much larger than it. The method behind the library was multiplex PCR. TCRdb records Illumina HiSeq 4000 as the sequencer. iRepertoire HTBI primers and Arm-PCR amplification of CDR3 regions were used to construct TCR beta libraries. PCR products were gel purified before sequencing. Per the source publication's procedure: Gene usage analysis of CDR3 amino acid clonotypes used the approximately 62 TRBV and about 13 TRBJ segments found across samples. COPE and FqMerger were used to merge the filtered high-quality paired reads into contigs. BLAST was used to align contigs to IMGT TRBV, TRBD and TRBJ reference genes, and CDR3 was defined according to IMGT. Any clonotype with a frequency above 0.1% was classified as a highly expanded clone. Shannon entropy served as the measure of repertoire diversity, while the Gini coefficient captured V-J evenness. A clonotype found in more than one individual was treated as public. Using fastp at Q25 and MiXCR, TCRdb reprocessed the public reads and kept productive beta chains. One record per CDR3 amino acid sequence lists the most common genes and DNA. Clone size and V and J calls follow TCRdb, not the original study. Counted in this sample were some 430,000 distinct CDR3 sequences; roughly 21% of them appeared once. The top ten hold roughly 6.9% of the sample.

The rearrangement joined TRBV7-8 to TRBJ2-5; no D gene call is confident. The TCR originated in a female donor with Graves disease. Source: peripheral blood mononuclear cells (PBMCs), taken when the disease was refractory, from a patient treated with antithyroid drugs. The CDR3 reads CASSLGSRIETQYF. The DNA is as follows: TGTGCCAGCAGCTTAGGGAGCCGTATAGAGACCCAGTACTTC.